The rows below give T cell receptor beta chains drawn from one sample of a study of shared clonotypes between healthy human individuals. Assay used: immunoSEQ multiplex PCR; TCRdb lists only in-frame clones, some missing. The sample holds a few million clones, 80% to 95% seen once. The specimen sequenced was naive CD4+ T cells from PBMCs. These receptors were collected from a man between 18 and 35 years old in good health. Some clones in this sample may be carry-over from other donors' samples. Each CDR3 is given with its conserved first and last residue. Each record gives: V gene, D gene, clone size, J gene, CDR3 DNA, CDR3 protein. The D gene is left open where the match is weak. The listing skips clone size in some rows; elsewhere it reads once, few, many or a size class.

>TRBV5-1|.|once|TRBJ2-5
TGCGCCAGCAGTCGTACGACCAATACTTGGGCAGAGACCCAGTACTTC
CASSRTTNTWAETQYF
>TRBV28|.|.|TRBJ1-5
TGTGCCAGCAGTATAGCAGGGATTAATCAGCCCCAGCATTTT
CASSIAGINQPQHF
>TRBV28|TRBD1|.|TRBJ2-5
TGTGCCAGCAGTCCTACAGGGGTAGAGACCCAGTACTTC
CASSPTGVETQYF
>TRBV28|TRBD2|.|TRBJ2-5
TGTGCCAGCAGACTTGGGGGGGCCCGGGAGGGAGAGACCCAGTACTTC
CASRLGGAREGETQYF
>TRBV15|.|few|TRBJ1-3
TGTGCCACCCGTATGGACTCTGGAAACACCATATATTTT
CATRMDSGNTIYF
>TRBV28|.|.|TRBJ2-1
TGTGCCAGCAGCCTTATAACCCGGAATGAGCAGTTCTTC
CASSLITRNEQFF
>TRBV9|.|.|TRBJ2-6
TGTGCCAGCAGCCCCCAGCCGTCTCTCGGGGCCAACGTCCTGACTTTC
CASSPQPSLGANVLTF
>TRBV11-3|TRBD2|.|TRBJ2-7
TGTGCCAGCAGCTTAGCCGTCGGGGGGGCCTACGAGCAGTACTTC
CASSLAVGGAYEQYF
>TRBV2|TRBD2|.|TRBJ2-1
TGTGCCAGCAGTGTTCTACTAGCGGGAGGGGGTGAGCAGTTCTTC
CASSVLLAGGGEQFF
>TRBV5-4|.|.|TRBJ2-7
TGTGCCAGCAGCCTAACAGGGCCTAGCTCCTACGAGCAGTACTTC
CASSLTGPSSYEQYF
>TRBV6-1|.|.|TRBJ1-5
TGTGCCAGCAGCGGATACAGGGATGGAATCCAGCCCCAGCATTTT
CASSGYRDGIQPQHF
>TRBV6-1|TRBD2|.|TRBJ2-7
TGTGCCAGCAGTGGGGATGGGTTTCGGGGGTTCAGGACTAGTAACTACGAGCAGTACTTC
CASSGDGFRGFRTSNYEQYF
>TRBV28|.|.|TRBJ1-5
TGTGCCAGCAGTTTCACCGGGGGGAGCAATCAGCCCCAGCATTTT
CASSFTGGSNQPQHF
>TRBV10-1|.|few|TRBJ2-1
TGCGCCAGCAGTGAGCAGCGGTACAATGAGCAGTTCTTC
CASSEQRYNEQFF
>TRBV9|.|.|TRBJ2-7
TGTGCCAGCAGCGTACATCTAGCGCCTGTCGAGCAGTACTTC
CASSVHLAPVEQYF
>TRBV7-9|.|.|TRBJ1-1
TGTGCCAGCAGCTTAGGCTATGCTGAAGCTTTCTTT
CASSLGYAEAFF
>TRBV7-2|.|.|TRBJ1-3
TGTGCCAGCAGCTTCGGCAGCTCTGGAAACACCATATATTTT
CASSFGSSGNTIYF
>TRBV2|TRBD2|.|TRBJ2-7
TGTGCCAGCAGTGCACTAGCGGGAGCCTACGAGCAGTACTTC
CASSALAGAYEQYF
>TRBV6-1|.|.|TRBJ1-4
TGTGCCAGCAACCGGGTCAATGAAAAACTGTTTTTT
CASNRVNEKLFF
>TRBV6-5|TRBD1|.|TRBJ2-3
TGTGCCAGCAGCACGGACAGGGGGGATACGCAGTATTTT
CASSTDRGDTQYF
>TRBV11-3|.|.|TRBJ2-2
TGTGCCAGCAGCCCCTACGGGACGGGAAACACCGGGGAGCTGTTTTTT
CASSPYGTGNTGELFF
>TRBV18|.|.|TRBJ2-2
TGTGCCAGCTCACCAACCTACACCGGGGAGCTGTTTTTT
CASSPTYTGELFF
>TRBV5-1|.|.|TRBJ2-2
TGCGCCAGCAGCTTGGACGCCGTAGCCGGGGAGCTGTTTTTT
CASSLDAVAGELFF
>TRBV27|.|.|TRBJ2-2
TGTGCCAGCAGTTCCCGTCAGTTTGGCACCGGGGAGCTGTTTTTT
CASSSRQFGTGELFF
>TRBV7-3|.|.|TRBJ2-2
TGTGCCAGCAGCCCGGATAGTAGGACCGGGGAGCTGTTTTTT
CASSPDSRTGELFF
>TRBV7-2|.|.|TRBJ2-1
TGTGCCAGCAGCTTAGGCGTCACGGGGCTGCGATACAATGAGCAGTTCTTC
CASSLGVTGLRYNEQFF